This TCR beta chain was documented in a study of spatial heterogeneity in lung cancer (dated by TCRdb to the late 2010s). Study-wide context: Beta-chain transcripts were consistently detected in greater numbers than alpha-chain transcripts, which likely reflects a higher abundance of beta-chain transcripts. Both alpha and beta chains were TCR-sequenced in samples taken at surgery, namely 220 tumor regions, around 64 matched nontumor lung samples and around 53 PBMC samples. In non-small cell lung cancer, the study quantitatively compared TCR alpha and beta repertoires across several tumor regions, matched nontumor lung, and blood. Nonsynonymous mutation counts, determined by whole-exome sequencing of tumor tissue, were related to TCR repertoire features. In the raw uncorrected reads, each unique combination of TCR and UMI appeared more than ten times on average.

Points the paper makes about the study in general: Ubiquitous expanded tumor TCRs were found in blood more often at tumor resection than at routine follow-up. Additional single-cell paired TCR alpha and beta sequencing was considered necessary to confirm, at a functional level, the hypothesis that regional TCRs recognize regional mutations.

What this sample's time point label stands for: sample taken at primary tumor resection. For TCR sequencing, whole RNA was extracted from tumor and nontumor lung tissue, or from cryopreserved PBMC samples, and no cell sorting was done. Samples were obtained from roughly 72 patients with early-stage, untreated non-small cell lung cancer from the lung TRACERx cohort. Only patients for whom sufficient RNA was available from at least two tumor regions were selected for TCR sequencing. The library was built by means of 5' RACE. The data were produced on a NextSeq 500. To allow correction of PCR and sequencing errors, the TCR library protocol tagged every TCR cDNA molecule with a unique molecular identifier. The paper's processing steps were these. TCR identification, UMI-based error correction and CDR3 extraction were all carried out with Decombinator tools. Expanded TCRs were defined as those above a frequency of 2 per 1,000, corresponding to the top 1% of the tumor frequency distribution. Renyi diversity was calculated using the R vegan package after each repertoire was subsampled 100 times to 5,000 TCRs. To build CDR3 similarity networks, amino acid triplet string-kernel similarity was used, and CDR3s were connected when their pairwise similarity was above 0.82. TCRdb trimmed the raw reads at Q25, called clones with MiXCR and kept productive beta chains. For every CDR3 protein sequence, its rows merge into one entry that carries the most common genes and DNA. It is TCRdb's table, rather than the study itself, that gives the V and J calls and clone size. This sample comprises 20,000 to 25,000 distinct CDR3 sequences, 4.6% of them detected only once. The ten most abundant clones make up 6.5% to 8.5% of the sample.

Trimming takes 6 bases from V and 6 bases from J, and the germline ends sit 17 bases apart. Per the germline V gene (reference sequence), DFQATT is the CDR1 and SNEGSKA is the CDR2. Inclusive of the bounding cysteine and phenylalanine, the CDR3 is 14 residues long. The CDR3 DNA has 42 bases and is translated from base 1. In its sample, this clonotype was seen many times. Its recognized antigen is unknown. Base qualities are not recorded, but no much larger clone differs from it by a single base. Sequencing used PBMCs, obtained at surgery. This receptor was obtained from a male donor with early-stage non-small cell lung cancer. The chain employs TRBV20-1 and TRBJ2-2; no confident D gene assignment can be made. The CDR3 region has the sequence CSARTTTYAGELFF. The DNA reads TGCAGTGCCAGAACCACAACTTATGCCGGGGAGCTGTTTTTT.